The rows below give T cell receptor beta chains drawn from one sample of a study of T-cell reconstitution after alpha-beta-depleted transplantation in children. TCRdb reanalysed the PCR reads using MiXCR and keeps one entry per CDR3 protein. The table shows some 200,000 distinct CDR3 sequences, with more than 14% occurring only once. The source material was PBMCs from the stem cell graft donor, sampled from the stem cell graft. The receptors derive from a human donor who donated a stem cell graft to a child with acute lymphoblastic leukemia. The CDR3 runs from the conserved cysteine through the conserved F or W. A D gene is named only where the DNA matches it firmly. Rows may omit the clone size; those that give it use once, few, many or a size class.

V	size	D	J	CDR3	DNA
TRBV5-1	many	TRBD2	TRBJ2-1	CASSAASGRNNEQFF	TGCGCCAGCAGCGCTGCTAGCGGAAGGAACAATGAGCAGTTCTTC
TRBV12-3/TRBV12-4	many	TRBD2	TRBJ2-7	CASSFGTSGSYEQYF	TGTGCCAGCAGTTTTGGGACTAGCGGGAGCTACGAGCAGTACTTC
TRBV28	once	NA	TRBJ2-3	CASEDPSTDTQYF	TGTGCCAGCGAGGACCCTAGCACAGATACGCAGTATTTT
TRBV6-1	many	TRBD1	TRBJ1-2	CASNDFPTGNGYTF	TGTGCCAGCAACGACTTCCCGACAGGGAACGGCTACACCTTC
TRBV12-3/TRBV12-4	many	NA	TRBJ1-1	CASRFVEDTEAFF	TGTGCCAGCAGATTCGTAGAAGATACTGAAGCTTTCTTT
TRBV25-1	many	TRBD1	TRBJ2-5	CASSEWGDRGPETQYF	TGTGCCAGCAGTGAATGGGGGGACAGGGGCCCCGAGACCCAGTACTTC
TRBV6-5	many	NA	TRBJ2-1	CASSYDGLRNEQFF	TGTGCCAGCAGTTACGACGGGTTGAGGAATGAGCAGTTCTTC
TRBV5-1	many	NA	TRBJ2-3	CASSPGGPLSTDTQYF	TGCGCCAGCAGCCCCGGAGGCCCCCTAAGCACAGATACGCAGTATTTT
TRBV5-1	many	NA	TRBJ2-1	CASTFAGPGNEQFF	TGCGCCAGCACCTTTGCGGGGCCCGGCAATGAGCAGTTCTTC
TRBV20-1	few	NA	TRBJ2-5	CSAVKEGETQYF	TGCAGTGCGGTCAAAGAAGGAGAGACCCAGTACTTC
TRBV27	many	TRBD1	TRBJ1-2	CASSPTGGHGYTF	TGTGCCAGCAGCCCCACAGGGGGCCATGGCTACACCTTC
TRBV20-1	NA	NA	TRBJ2-7	CSARDPQRVDSYEQYF	TGCAGTGCTAGAGACCCTCAGCGGGTGGACTCCTACGAGCAGTACTTC
TRBV20-1	many	NA	TRBJ2-5	CSARDQDPTETQYF	TGCAGTGCTAGAGATCAGGACCCAACAGAGACCCAGTACTTC
TRBV28	NA	NA	TRBJ1-5	CASSLLDLNQPQHF	TGTGCCAGCAGTTTATTGGATCTAAATCAGCCCCAGCATTTT
TRBV12-3/TRBV12-4	NA	NA	TRBJ1-6	CASALRLGSPLHF	TGTGCCAGCGCGCTACGGCTGGGGTCACCCCTCCACTTT
TRBV2	NA	NA	TRBJ1-2	CASNRDAQGYGYTF	TGTGCCAGCAACCGGGACGCCCAGGGCTATGGCTACACCTTC
TRBV10-2	many	NA	TRBJ2-3	CASTRSAASTDTQYF	TGCGCCAGCACTCGCTCAGCCGCGAGCACAGATACGCAGTATTTT
TRBV3-1	many	TRBD2	TRBJ2-1	CASSLLAGVLNEQFF	TGTGCCAGCAGCCTACTAGCGGGAGTATTGAATGAGCAGTTCTTC
TRBV21-1	many	NA	TRBJ2-7	CASNGTGCKNEQYF	TGTGCCAGCAACGGGACAGGATGTAAAAACGAGCAGTACTTC
TRBV7-2	many	TRBD1	TRBJ2-7	CASSEARGTGISYEQYF	TGTGCCAGCAGCGAAGCGAGGGGGACAGGGATCTCCTACGAGCAGTACTTC
TRBV10-3	many	NA	TRBJ1-1	CAISESGRGYTEAFF	TGTGCCATCAGTGAGTCGGGTCGGGGGTATACTGAAGCTTTCTTT
TRBV28	many	NA	TRBJ2-7	CASSLAGSNREQYF	TGTGCCAGCAGTTTAGCGGGCAGTAATCGCGAGCAGTACTTC
TRBV5-1	few	TRBD2	TRBJ2-3	CASSSGGLAGGETDTQYF	TGCGCCAGCAGCTCCGGGGGACTAGCGGGAGGAGAGACAGATACGCAGTATTTT
TRBV7-9	many	NA	TRBJ2-7	CASAAIIGAAEQYF	TGTGCCAGCGCAGCAATTATCGGGGCCGCCGAGCAGTACTTC
TRBV6-5	many	NA	TRBJ1-4	CASSYSTRPREKLFF	TGTGCCAGCAGTTACTCGACAAGGCCCCGTGAAAAACTGTTTTTT
TRBV20-1	NA	NA	TRBJ1-5	CSAPDRRENQPQHF	TGCAGTGCTCCGGATAGGCGGGAGAATCAGCCCCAGCATTTT
TRBV21-1	many	NA	TRBJ1-1	CASTNRGWNTEAFF	TGTGCCAGCACTAACAGGGGGTGGAACACTGAAGCTTTCTTT
TRBV11-3	many	TRBD1	TRBJ2-1	CASSLGPGQYNEQFF	TGTGCCAGCAGCTTAGGACCGGGACAGTACAATGAGCAGTTCTTC
TRBV5-1	many	NA	TRBJ2-1	CASSLVSGPRGHEQFF	TGCGCCAGCAGCTTGGTTAGTGGACCTAGGGGACATGAGCAGTTCTTC
TRBV7-9	many	NA	TRBJ2-2	CASSFGPTNTGELFF	TGTGCCAGCAGCTTCGGTCCCACGAACACCGGGGAGCTGTTTTTT
TRBV11-2	few	NA	TRBJ2-5	CASSSEAVQETQYF	TGTGCCAGCAGCTCAGAAGCGGTTCAAGAGACCCAGTACTTC
TRBV29-1	NA	TRBD1	TRBJ2-5	CSAFRTGTKTQYF	TGCAGCGCCTTTCGGACAGGGACGAAGACCCAGTACTTC
TRBV9	many	TRBD1	TRBJ2-4	CASSRRQGAAPNNKNIQYF	TGTGCCAGCAGCCGTAGACAGGGGGCGGCTCCGAACAACAAAAACATTCAGTACTTC
TRBV11-2	many	NA	TRBJ2-3	CASSLDTWSTKPGDTQYF	TGTGCCAGCAGCTTAGATACATGGTCTACCAAACCGGGAGATACGCAGTATTTT
TRBV7-6	NA	TRBD2	TRBJ2-7	CASSPLVGTSVYEQYF	TGTGCCAGCAGCCCTTTGGTAGGGACTAGCGTATACGAGCAGTACTTC
TRBV7-6	NA	NA	TRBJ2-1	CASSVPQGYGEQFF	TGTGCCAGCAGCGTACCCCAGGGATACGGTGAGCAGTTCTTC
TRBV10-3	many	NA	TRBJ2-5	CAISDGEVGRTQYF	TGTGCCATCAGTGACGGTGAAGTGGGCAGGACCCAGTACTTC
TRBV11-2	many	TRBD2	TRBJ2-2	CASSLDWREGRTGELFF	TGTGCCAGCAGCTTAGATTGGAGGGAGGGCCGCACCGGGGAGCTGTTTTTT
TRBV18	NA	NA	TRBJ2-1	CASSLLDYNEQFF	TGTGCCAGCTCACTACTAGACTACAATGAGCAGTTCTTC
TRBV20-1	many	TRBD2	TRBJ2-2	CSAKGLAGVAGELFF	TGCAGTGCTAAGGGACTAGCGGGAGTGGCCGGGGAGCTGTTTTTT
TRBV20-1	many	NA	TRBJ2-7	CSARDGGSAKGEQYF	TGCAGTGCTAGAGACGGGGGATCGGCGAAGGGGGAGCAGTACTTC
TRBV5-1	many	TRBD1	TRBJ2-2	CASSLRTGETGELFF	TGCGCCAGCAGCTTGCGGACAGGGGAGACCGGGGAGCTGTTTTTT
TRBV7-9	many	NA	TRBJ2-6	CASSADRGFSGANVLTF	TGTGCCAGCAGCGCGGACAGAGGCTTCTCTGGGGCCAACGTCCTGACTTTC
TRBV6-1	many	NA	TRBJ2-5	CASTWGVGYQETQYF	TGTGCCAGCACATGGGGAGTCGGTTACCAAGAGACCCAGTACTTC
TRBV20-1	NA	TRBD2	TRBJ2-7	CSALPGTSGYEQYF	TGCAGTGCTCTTCCCGGGACTAGCGGCTACGAGCAGTACTTC
TRBV11-3	many	NA	TRBJ2-1	CASSSRQNEQFF	TGTGCCAGCAGCTCCCGCCAGAATGAGCAGTTCTTC
TRBV20-1	NA	NA	TRBJ2-3	CSARAFRGAGDTQYF	TGCAGTGCTAGAGCGTTCCGGGGGGCTGGAGATACGCAGTATTTT
TRBV7-9	many	TRBD2	TRBJ2-3	CASSLGVAGAADTQYF	TGTGCCAGCAGCTTAGGCGTGGCGGGAGCAGCAGATACGCAGTATTTT
TRBV12-3/TRBV12-4	few	NA	TRBJ2-6	CASSLGSASGANVLTF	TGTGCCAGCAGTTTAGGCAGTGCGTCTGGGGCCAACGTCCTGACTTTC
TRBV6-1	NA	NA	TRBJ1-2	CASSPGAARGYTF	TGTGCCAGCAGTCCCGGGGCAGCTCGGGGCTACACCTTC
TRBV21-1	many	NA	TRBJ2-3	CASSEQGSTDTQYF	TGTGCCAGCAGCGAACAGGGCAGCACAGATACGCAGTATTTT
TRBV28	many	TRBD2	TRBJ2-7	CASSLSGRASGSDSYEQYF	TGTGCCAGCAGTTTATCGGGCAGGGCTAGCGGAAGCGATTCCTACGAGCAGTACTTC
TRBV12-3/TRBV12-4	many	NA	TRBJ1-6	CASSLGQGWLGNSPLHF	TGTGCCAGCAGTTTAGGTCAGGGGTGGCTGGGGAATTCACCCCTCCACTTT
TRBV10-3	many	NA	TRBJ2-7	CAISVGAAGSYEQYF	TGTGCCATCAGTGTTGGGGCAGCGGGTTCCTACGAGCAGTACTTC
TRBV19	few	NA	TRBJ2-1	CASKRERDYNEQFF	TGTGCCAGTAAAAGGGAGAGGGACTACAATGAGCAGTTCTTC
TRBV14	NA	NA	TRBJ1-4	CASRGGTVNEKLFF	TGTGCCAGCAGAGGCGGAACCGTTAATGAAAAACTGTTTTTT
TRBV12-3/TRBV12-4	many	NA	TRBJ1-1	CASSSRGGGRTEAFF	TGTGCCAGCAGTTCCCGGGGCGGGGGGAGGACTGAAGCTTTCTTT